The 28 T cell receptor beta chains given below trace back to one sample, sequenced in a study of blood T cell repertoires in COVID-19. The repertoire was sequenced with immunoSEQ multiplex PCR; TCRdb's copy has only in-frame clones and lacks some. Of about 250,000 clones listed, approximately 86% are singletons. The specimen was peripheral blood. The source of these receptors is a woman older than 75 with active or convalescent COVID-19.

The chain employs TRBV23-1 and TRBJ1-1; unclear D gene. TRBV23-1 qualifies as an ORF whose function is uncertain. CDR3 length: 15 residues. The V end lost 3 bases, the J end lost 0 bases, and 11 bases lay between the germline ends. This CDR3 is CASSHWRPMNTEAFF. In DNA, the CDR3 is TGCGCCAGCAGTCATTGGAGGCCCATGAACACTGAAGCTTTCTTT.

The genes are TRBV25-1 and TRBJ2-1; D is unclear. V was cut by 4 bases and J by 8 bases, with 9 bases left in between. The germline V gene has CDR1 MGHDK and CDR2 SYGVNS. This CDR3 comprises 12 residues. CDR3 in amino acids: CASSVSKYEQFF. In DNA form, the CDR3 reads TGTGCCAGCAGTGTATCTAAGTATGAGCAGTTCTTC.

The chain is built from TRBV28 and TRBJ1-2; 11 bases align to TRBD1. The CDR3 runs 16 residues. The germline V gene has CDR1 MDHEN and CDR2 SYDVKM. The V segment lost 3 bases and the J segment 7 bases; nucleotides outside the gene matches: 10. CDR3 loop: CASSFSIGQGAVGYTF. The CDR3 DNA reads as TGTGCCAGCAGTTTCTCTATTGGACAGGGGGCAGTTGGCTACACCTTC.

As to this clone: A read error may produce the germline difference seen at one junction end. The rearrangement joins TRBV28 to TRBJ2-7, with 9 bases aligning to TRBD1. Germline assignment: CDR1 MDHEN and CDR2 SYDVKM. The CDR3 is 11 amino acids. CDR3 protein: CASSSGQGRAF. The DNA of the CDR3 is TGTGCCAGCAGTTCGGGACAGGGAAGGGCCTTC.

This clone occurred a few times. The chain is built from TRBV11-2 and TRBJ1-6; D call uncertain. CDR1 and CDR2 from the germline V gene are SGHAT and FQNNGV. Trimming shortened V by 0 bases and J by 7 bases, and 10 bases separated the two germline ends. The CDR3 consists of 15 residues. This CDR3 reads CASSLDPGPNSPLHF. The CDR3 nucleotides are TGTGCCAGCAGCTTAGATCCGGGTCCAAATTCACCCCTCCACTTT.

This clone was counted a few times. The chain is built from TRBV30 and TRBJ2-7, with 7 positions matching TRBD1. CDR3 size: 14 residues. The trim removed 3 bases at V and 1 base at J, leaving 6 bases unmatched. Germline CDR1 reads GTSNPN; CDR2 reads SVGIG (reference sequence). CDR3 DNA sequence: TGTGCCTGGAGACGGTCAGGGGGATCCTACGAGCAGTACTTC. Amino acids: CAWRRSGGSYEQYF. The full variable domain, its missing parts supplied by reference TRBV30 and TRBJ2-7, is SQTIHQWPATLVQPVGSPLSLECTVEGTSNPNLYWYRQAAGRGLQLLFYSVGIGQISSEVPQNLSASRPQDRQFILSSKKLLLSDSGFYLCAWRRSGGSYEQYFGPGTRLTVT.

The chain recombines TRBV19 with TRBJ2-1, with D possibly matching TRBD2 (6 bases). This CDR3 contains 16 residues. V gave up 3 bases and J gave up 3 bases, with 15 bases separating them. CDR1 LNHDA and CDR2 SQIVND come from the germline V gene (reference sequence). In nucleotides, the CDR3 is TGTGCCAGTAGTATTGGTGGAGGGCCGCTCTACAATGAGCAGTTCTTC. The encoded protein is CASSIGGGPLYNEQFF.

The rearrangement links TRBV12-3 or TRBV12-4 to TRBJ1-1, with D unclear. This CDR3 is 12 amino acids long. The germline V and J ends were trimmed by 6 bases and 2 bases, with 7 bases remaining between them. The CDR3 is CASRLSNTEAFF. The CDR3 DNA reads as TGTGCCAGCAGACTATCAAACACTGAAGCTTTCTTT.

The table lists this clone with a count of one. This chain joins TRBV29-1 and TRBJ1-1, with D possibly being TRBD1 (5 bases). Germline V gene data show CDR1 as SQVTM and CDR2 as ANQGSEA. Trimming pared 7 bases from V and 1 base from J, leaving 13 bases between. The CDR3 is made up of 13 amino acids. The CDR3, as DNA: TGCAGCGCCAGGGCACAGTGGAACACTGAAGCTTTCTTT. As protein: CSARAQWNTEAFF.

Notes on this clone: The same CDR3 is also encoded by other DNA sequences in this sample. The rearrangement links TRBV5-1 to TRBJ1-1; D is uncertain. CDR3 size: 14 residues. Germline V gene lookup returns CDR1 SGHRS and CDR2 YFSETQ. The germline V and J ends were trimmed by 4 bases and 2 bases, with 12 bases remaining between them. The CDR3 nucleotides read TGCGCCAGCAGCCCCGACACCCTAAACACTGAAGCTTTCTTT. Translating gives CASSPDTLNTEAFF.

This sequence joins TRBV4-1 and TRBJ1-1, with D unclear. CDR3 length: 14 residues. Germline V gene data show CDR1 as MGHRA and CDR2 as YSYEKL. The V end lost 4 bases, the J end lost 0 bases, and 9 bases lay between the germline ends. Here the CDR3 DNA reads TGCGCCAGCAGCCCCTCGACTGTGAACACTGAAGCTTTCTTT. Its translation is CASSPSTVNTEAFF.

The chain links TRBV10-3 to TRBJ2-1; 8 nucleotides align to TRBD2. Looked up from germline, CDR1 is ENHRY and CDR2 is SYGVKD. The J segment lost 8 bases and the V segment lost 2 bases, leaving 14 bases of the junction unmatched. CDR3 length equals 17 residues. The CDR3 DNA reads TGTGCCATCAGTGAGCCATCCGGGACTAGTAGGTTCTATGAGCAGTTCTTC. Translated, it gives CAISEPSGTSRFYEQFF.

CDR3 coding DNA: TGTGCCAGCAGCTTCCGGGACAGCTACGAGCAGTACTTC. Protein product: CASSFRDSYEQYF. V is TRBV12-3 or TRBV12-4 and J is TRBJ2-7; 7 nucleotides align to TRBD1. The CDR3 has 13 amino acids. Trimming at V came to 6 bases and at J to 3 bases, leaving 5 bases not matched to a gene.

This chain links TRBV2 with TRBJ2-7, with TRBD1 identical over 9 bases. The CDR3 sequence is 14 residues long. Trimming cost V 5 bases and J 5 bases; bases outside gene matches: 7. Germline-derived CDR1 and CDR2 are SNHLY and FYNNEI. The CDR3: CASSTGTGIHEQYF. For the CDR3, the DNA is TGTGCCAGCAGTACCGGGACAGGGATCCACGAGCAGTACTTC.

There are a few counts of this clone. The chain recombines TRBV5-1 with TRBJ2-1; 8 bases are a match to TRBD1. The CDR3 totals 16 residues. V lost 0 bases, J lost 4 bases, and 6 bases stayed unmatched. Germline loops: CDR1 SGHRS, CDR2 YFSETQ. The CDR3 region has the DNA TGCGCCAGCAGCTTGGTTCAGGGGGCGCGGTACAATGAGCAGTTCTTC. Its protein is CASSLVQGARYNEQFF.

The chain uses TRBV10-3 and TRBJ2-7, with 10 bases lining up with TRBD2. The CDR3 covers 13 residues. Germline-derived CDR1 and CDR2 are ENHRY and SYGVKD. The J segment lost 3 bases and the V segment lost 7 bases, leaving 3 bases of the junction unmatched. The CDR3 region is CAITSGSIYEQYF. CDR3 in DNA: TGTGCCATCACTAGCGGGAGTATCTACGAGCAGTACTTC.

This clone appeared a single time. J is TRBJ2-2 and V is TRBV7-8; D gene unclear. The CDR3 loop spans 16 amino acids. Germline V gene lookup returns CDR1 SGHVS and CDR2 FQNEAQ. The V and J ends lost 1 base and 6 bases respectively, with 15 bases between them. The CDR3 DNA sequence: TGTGCCAGCAGCTTAGATTTGTATAGCCCGGCCGGGGAGCTGTTTTTT. Its translation: CASSLDLYSPAGELFF.

The V and J genes are TRBV3-1 (or the pseudogene TRBV3-2) and TRBJ1-1, with a tentative D call TRBD1 (6 bases). Germline lookup yields CDR1 LGHDT and CDR2 YNNKEL (reference sequence). This CDR3 has 14 amino acids. The V gene lost 1 base and the J gene lost 5 bases, with 11 bases spanning the gap. The CDR3 sequence is CASSQAGVGTEAFF. CDR3 DNA sequence: TGTGCCAGCAGCCAAGCAGGGGTAGGTACTGAAGCTTTCTTT.

This chain joins TRBV7-9 and TRBJ2-7; TRBD1 might be the D (6 bases). Per the germline V gene, CDR1 is SEHNR and CDR2 is FQNEAQ (reference sequence). With 4 bases removed from V and 7 bases from J, the gap between germline ends came to 17 bases. The CDR3 loop spans 14 amino acids. DNA of the CDR3: TGTGCCAGCAGCTCGGGGACAACCTTTGGGGAGCAGTACTTC. Encoded protein: CASSSGTTFGEQYF.

The rearrangement uses TRBV29-1 and TRBJ2-1, with 14 bases fitting TRBD2. Germline V gives CDR1 SQVTM, CDR2 ANQGSEA. The CDR3 has 14 residues. V was clipped by 5 bases and J by 7 bases; unmatched bases: 4. CDR3 nucleotides: TGCAGCGTTAGACTAGCGGGAGGGAGTAATGAGCAGTTCTTC. Translation: CSVRLAGGSNEQFF.

V gene TRBV5-5 combines with J gene TRBJ1-6, with D hard to call. Germline-derived CDR1 and CDR2 are SGHKS and YYEKEE (reference sequence). This CDR3 contains 14 residues. Trimming took off 0 bases at V and 10 bases at J, with 11 bases between the two ends. CDR3 DNA sequence: TGTGCCAGCAGCTTGGACCCGAGGGAATCACCCCTCCACTTT. This sequence encodes CASSLDPRESPLHF.

CDR3 region: CASSQGSPNTGELFF. As DNA, the CDR3 is TGTGCCAGCAGCCAGGGGAGTCCTAACACCGGGGAGCTGTTTTTT. V usage is TRBV7-9 and J usage is TRBJ2-2; TRBD1 is a possible D gene (6 bases). Germline values: CDR1 SEHNR, CDR2 FQNEAQ (reference sequence). The CDR3 is made up of 15 amino acids. The V gene lost 5 bases and the J gene lost 2 bases, with 12 bases spanning the gap.

The V gene is TRBV4-1, the J gene TRBJ2-1, with D unclear. In germline, CDR1 is MGHRA, CDR2 YSYEKL. V dropped 0 bases and J dropped 0 bases, with 12 bases sitting between them. The CDR3 has 17 residues. The CDR3 DNA follows: TGCGCCAGCAGCCAAGATCCTGGGCTAAGCTCCTACAATGAGCAGTTCTTC. This gives the protein CASSQDPGLSSYNEQFF.

The gene calls are TRBV28 and TRBJ1-1; 7 positions agree with TRBD1. CDR3 length: 15 amino acids. The germline V gene encodes CDR1 MDHEN and CDR2 SYDVKM. The trim removed 8 bases at V and 0 bases at J, leaving 9 bases unmatched. The CDR3 bases are TGTGCCAGCGTAGATCAGACAGGGATGAACACTGAAGCTTTCTTT. Residues: CASVDQTGMNTEAFF. The entire variable domain, with the rest obtained from reference TRBV28 and TRBJ1-1, is as follows: DVKVTQSSRYLVKRTGEKVFLECVQDMDHENMFWYRQDPGLGLRLIYFSYDVKMKEKGDIPEGYSVSREKKERFSLILESASTNQTSMYLCASVDQTGMNTEAFFGQGTRLTVV.

The chain links TRBV6-5 to TRBJ2-5; TRBD1 might be the D (5 bases). The germline CDR1 and CDR2 sequences are MNHEY and SVGAGI. The CDR3 runs to 10 residues. V lost 11 bases and J lost 5, with 9 bases in between. The CDR3 sequence: CAAGRETQYF. The CDR3 region has the DNA TGTGCCGCAGGGCGGGAGACCCAGTACTTC.

V gene TRBV6-1 combines with J gene TRBJ2-2, with a weak D call TRBD1 (5 bases). The CDR3 totals 16 residues. Germline V gives CDR1 MNHNS, CDR2 SASEGT. V was pared by 2 bases and J by 7 bases, with 17 bases between. The CDR3 protein is CASSERQGVQGGELFF. For the CDR3, the DNA is TGTGCCAGCAGTGAAAGGCAAGGAGTTCAGGGCGGGGAGCTGTTTTTT.

This chain joins TRBV28 and TRBJ1-6; D uncertain. V was trimmed by 1 base and J by 4 bases, leaving 5 bases between them. The CDR3 is made up of 14 amino acids. Germline-derived CDR1 and CDR2 are MDHEN and SYDVKM. The DNA for the CDR3 is TGTGCCAGCAGTTTATCCGAGTATAATTCACCCCTCCACTTT. Amino acids: CASSLSEYNSPLHF.

CDR3 in DNA: TGTGCCATCAGTGCAGGACTAGCGGGGGACTACAATGAGCAGTTCTTC. Translation: CAISAGLAGDYNEQFF. The chain employs TRBV10-3 and TRBJ2-1, with TRBD2 matching over 13 bases. Germline CDR1 reads ENHRY; CDR2 reads SYGVKD. Trimming cost V 4 bases and J 3 bases; bases outside gene matches: 3. CDR3 size: 16 residues.